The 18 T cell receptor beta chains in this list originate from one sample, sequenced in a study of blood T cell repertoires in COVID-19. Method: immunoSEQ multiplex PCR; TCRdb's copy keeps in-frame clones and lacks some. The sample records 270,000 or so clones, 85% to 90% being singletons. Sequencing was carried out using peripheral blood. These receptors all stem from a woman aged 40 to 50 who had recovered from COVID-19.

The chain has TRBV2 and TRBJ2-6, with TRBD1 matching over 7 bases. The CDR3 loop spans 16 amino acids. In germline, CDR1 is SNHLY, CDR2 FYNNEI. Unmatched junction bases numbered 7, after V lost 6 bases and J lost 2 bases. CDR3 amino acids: CASSDRDGPGANVLTF. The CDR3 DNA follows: TGTGCCAGCAGCGACAGGGATGGGCCTGGGGCCAACGTCCTGACTTTC.

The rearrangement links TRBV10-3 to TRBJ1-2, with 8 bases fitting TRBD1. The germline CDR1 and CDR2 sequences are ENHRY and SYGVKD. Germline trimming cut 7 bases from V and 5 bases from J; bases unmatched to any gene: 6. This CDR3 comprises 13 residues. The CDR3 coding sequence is TGTGCCATCACAGGGGGCGTAGGGTATGGCTACACCTTC. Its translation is CAITGGVGYGYTF.

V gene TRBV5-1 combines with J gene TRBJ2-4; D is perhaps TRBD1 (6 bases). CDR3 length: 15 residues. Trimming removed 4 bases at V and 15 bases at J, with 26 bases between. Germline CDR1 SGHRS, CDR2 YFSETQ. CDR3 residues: CASSANTGFPPFWYF. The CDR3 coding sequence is TGCGCCAGCAGCGCAAATACAGGGTTTCCCCCCTTTTGGTACTTC.

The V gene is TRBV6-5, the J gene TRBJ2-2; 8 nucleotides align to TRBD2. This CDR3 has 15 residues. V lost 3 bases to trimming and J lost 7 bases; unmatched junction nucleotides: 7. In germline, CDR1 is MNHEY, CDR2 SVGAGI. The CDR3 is CASSYAGGVGGELFF. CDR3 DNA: TGTGCCAGCAGTTATGCGGGAGGAGTGGGCGGGGAGCTGTTTTTT.

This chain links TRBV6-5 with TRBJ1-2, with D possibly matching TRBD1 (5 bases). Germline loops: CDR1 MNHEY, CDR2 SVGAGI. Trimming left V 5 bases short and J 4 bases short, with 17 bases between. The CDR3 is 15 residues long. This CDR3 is CASSTRTTGGYGYTF. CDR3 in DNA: TGTGCCAGCAGTACCCGAACGACGGGGGGCTATGGCTACACCTTC.

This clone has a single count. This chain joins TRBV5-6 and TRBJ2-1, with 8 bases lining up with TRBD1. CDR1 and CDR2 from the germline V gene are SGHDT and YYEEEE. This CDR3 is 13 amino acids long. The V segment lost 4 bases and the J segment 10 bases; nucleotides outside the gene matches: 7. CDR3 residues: CASSRQGWGEQFF. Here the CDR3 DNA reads TGTGCCAGCAGCCGACAGGGGTGGGGAGAGCAGTTCTTC. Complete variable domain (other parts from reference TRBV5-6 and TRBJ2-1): DAGVTQSPTHLIKTRGQQVTLRCSPKSGHDTVSWYQQALGQGPQFIFQYYEEEERQRGNFPDRFSGHQFPNYSSELNVNALLLGDSALYLCASSRQGWGEQFFGPGTRLTVL.

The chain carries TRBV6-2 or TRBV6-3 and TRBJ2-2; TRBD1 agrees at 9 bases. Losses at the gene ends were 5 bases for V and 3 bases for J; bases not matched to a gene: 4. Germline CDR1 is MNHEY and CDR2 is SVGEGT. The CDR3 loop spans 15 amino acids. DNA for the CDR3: TGTGCCAGCAGTACAGGGGGCGCCGACACCGGGGAGCTGTTTTTT. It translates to CASSTGGADTGELFF.

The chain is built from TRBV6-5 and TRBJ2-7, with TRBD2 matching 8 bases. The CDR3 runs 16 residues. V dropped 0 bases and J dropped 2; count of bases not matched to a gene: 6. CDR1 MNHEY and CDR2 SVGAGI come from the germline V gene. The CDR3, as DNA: TGTGCCAGCAGTTACTCGAGAACTAGCGGCCCCTACGAGCAGTACGTC. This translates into CASSYSRTSGPYEQYV.

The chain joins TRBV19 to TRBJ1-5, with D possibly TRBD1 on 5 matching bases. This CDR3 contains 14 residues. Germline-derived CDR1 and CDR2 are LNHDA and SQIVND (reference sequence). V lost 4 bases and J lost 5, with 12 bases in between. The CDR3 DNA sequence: TGTGCCAGTAGTACAAACATAGGGGATCAGCCCCAGCATTTT. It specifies CASSTNIGDQPQHF. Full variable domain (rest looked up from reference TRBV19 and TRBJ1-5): DGGITQSPKYLFRKEGQNVTLSCEQNLNHDAMYWYRQDPGQGLRLIYYSQIVNDFQKGDIAEGYSVSREKKESFPLTVTSAQKNPTAFYLCASSTNIGDQPQHFGDGTRLSIL.

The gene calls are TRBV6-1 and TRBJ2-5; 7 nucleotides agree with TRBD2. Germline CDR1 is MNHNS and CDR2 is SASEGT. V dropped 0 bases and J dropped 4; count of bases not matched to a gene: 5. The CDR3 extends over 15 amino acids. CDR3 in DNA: TGTGCCAGCAGTGAAGCGGGGGGGTATCTAGAGACCCAGTACTTC. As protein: CASSEAGGYLETQYF.

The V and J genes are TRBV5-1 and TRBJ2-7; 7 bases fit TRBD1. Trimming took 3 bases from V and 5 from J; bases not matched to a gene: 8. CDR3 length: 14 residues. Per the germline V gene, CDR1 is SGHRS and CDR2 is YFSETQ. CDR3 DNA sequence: TGCGCCAGCAGCTCTGACAGGGAAGTGGACGAGCAGTACTTC. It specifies CASSSDREVDEQYF.

The CDR3 region has the DNA TGTGCCAGCAGCTTGGTCGGGAGAGGAGAGACCCAGTACTTC. Protein: CASSLVGRGETQYF. The rearrangement joins TRBV5-4 to TRBJ2-5; possibly TRBD2 for D (6 bases). Germline V lookup: CDR1 SGHNT, CDR2 YYREEE (reference sequence). This CDR3 has 14 residues. The V gene lost 0 bases and the J gene lost 4 bases, with 10 bases spanning the gap.

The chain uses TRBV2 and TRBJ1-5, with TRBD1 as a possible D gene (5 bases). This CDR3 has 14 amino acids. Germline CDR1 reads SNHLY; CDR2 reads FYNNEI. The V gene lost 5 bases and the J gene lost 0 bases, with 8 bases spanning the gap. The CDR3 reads CASSRQNSNQPQHF. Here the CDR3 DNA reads TGTGCCAGCAGTAGACAGAATAGCAATCAGCCCCAGCATTTT.

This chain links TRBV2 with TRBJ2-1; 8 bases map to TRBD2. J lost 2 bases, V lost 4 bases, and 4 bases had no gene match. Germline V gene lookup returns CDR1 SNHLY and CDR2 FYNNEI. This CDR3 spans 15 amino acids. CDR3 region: CASSVKRGTYNEQFF. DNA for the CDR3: TGTGCCAGCAGTGTTAAGCGGGGGACCTACAATGAGCAGTTCTTC.

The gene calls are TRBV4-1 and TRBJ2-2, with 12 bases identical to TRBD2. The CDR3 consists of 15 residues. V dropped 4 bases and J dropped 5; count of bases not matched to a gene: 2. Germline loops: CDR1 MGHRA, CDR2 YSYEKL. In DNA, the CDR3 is TGCGCCAGCAGCCCGACTAGCGGGAGAACCGGGGAGCTGTTTTTT. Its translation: CASSPTSGRTGELFF.

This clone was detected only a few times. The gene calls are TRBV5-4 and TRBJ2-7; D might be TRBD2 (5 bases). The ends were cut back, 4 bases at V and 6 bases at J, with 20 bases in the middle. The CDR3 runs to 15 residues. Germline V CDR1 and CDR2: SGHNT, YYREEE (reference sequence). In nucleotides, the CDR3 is TGTGCCAGCAGCCGGGAACTAGATCGTACGGGCGAGCAGTACTTC. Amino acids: CASSRELDRTGEQYF.

This CDR3 is CASSLQGAQPQHF. The CDR3 region has the DNA TGTGCCAGCAGCTTGCAGGGCGCTCAGCCCCAGCATTTT. The rearrangement links TRBV7-9 to TRBJ1-5; maybe TRBD1 (5 bases). Germline assignment: CDR1 SEHNR and CDR2 FQNEAQ (reference sequence). Trimming took off 3 bases at V and 6 bases at J, with 9 bases between the two ends. The CDR3 covers 13 residues.

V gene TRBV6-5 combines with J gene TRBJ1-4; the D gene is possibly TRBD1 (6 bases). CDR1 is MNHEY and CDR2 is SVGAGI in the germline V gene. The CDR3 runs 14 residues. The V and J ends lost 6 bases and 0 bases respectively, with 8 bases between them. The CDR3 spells CASRTGSTNEKLFF. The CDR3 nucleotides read TGTGCCAGCAGAACAGGGTCAACTAATGAAAAACTGTTTTTT.